The clone carrying this TCR beta chain was counted at least ten times. V lost 1 base and J 5 bases, leaving 12 bases between the germline ends. The CDR3 has 15 residues. CDR1 and CDR2 (germline): MDHEN, SYDVKM. MiXCR was run by TCRdb on the RACE reads, yielding one entry per CDR3 protein. This table holds over 35,000 distinct CDR3 sequences, about 10% found once. The data originate from a study of human T cells and chemical hapten exposure. The time point denotes: pre-sensitization, week 0. The treatment is: therapeutic diphenylcyclopropenone sensitization with weekly scalp DPC. The chain is built from TRBV28 and TRBJ2-1; possibly TRBD1 for D (6 bases). The sequencing used whole blood, collected in connection with sensitization to the hapten diphenylcyclopropenone (DPC). The source of this sequence is a man aged 25-45 years with alopecia areata. Some clones in this sample may be carry-over from other donors' samples. CDR3 sequence: CASSLLGAINNEQFF. Here the CDR3 DNA reads TGTGCCAGCAGTTTATTGGGGGCCATTAACAATGAGCAGTTCTTC.